The 3 T cell receptor beta chains listed next were all sequenced from one sample in a study of blood T cell repertoires in COVID-19. Assay: immunoSEQ multiplex PCR; the TCRdb copy retains only in-frame clones and omits some. This sample has some 270,000 clones, with almost 90% found just once. The specimen sequenced was peripheral blood. Every receptor here comes from a woman aged 60-70 years with COVID-19, enrolled during active disease.

The rearrangement links TRBV11-2 to TRBJ2-2, with TRBD1 identical over 7 bases. Germline CDR1 reads SGHAT; CDR2 reads FQNNGV. Trimming cost V 5 bases and J 5 bases; bases outside gene matches: 5. The CDR3 spans 14 residues. The CDR3 DNA follows: TGTGCCAGCAGCAACAGGGGTGTAACCGGGGAGCTGTTTTTT. The encoded protein is CASSNRGVTGELFF.

V and J are TRBV29-1 and TRBJ2-1; D gene unclear. Trimming cost V 6 bases and J 0 bases, with 6 bases left between them. The CDR3 runs to 12 residues. In germline, CDR1 is SQVTM, CDR2 ANQGSEA. In DNA form, the CDR3 reads TGCAGCGTCTGGAGCTCCTACAATGAGCAGTTCTTC. Protein product: CSVWSSYNEQFF.

In its sample, this clone was seen a few times. This chain joins TRBV6-4 and TRBJ2-1; D is unclear. The CDR3 sequence is 13 residues long. Trimming took 0 bases from V and 9 from J, leaving 9 bases between them. The germline gives CDR1 MRHNA, CDR2 SNTAGT. CDR3 region: CASSDSSSAEQFF. Written as DNA, the CDR3 is TGTGCCAGCAGTGACTCGTCTAGTGCTGAGCAGTTCTTC.